This T cell receptor (beta chain) is from a study of blood T cells in healthy people across ages. Then a second PCR, running roughly 7 to 11 cycles, was carried out with a sample-barcoded 5' primer and a J-beta primer mix. The yield of each sample was at least 2.5 million CDR3-containing paired-end reads. TCRdb reprocessed the 5' RACE reads via MiXCR and lists one record per CDR3 protein. The table includes approximately 790,000 distinct CDR3 sequences, 55% to 65% detected once. The CDR3 runs to 13 residues. Germline V gene sequence: CDR1 SGHDN, CDR2 FVKESK. Trimming removed 4 bases at V and 2 bases at J, with 8 bases between.

The J gene is TRBJ1-2, the V gene TRBV14, with D hard to call. This receptor was identified in a man under 40 in good health. The sequenced sample was blood. CDR3 residues: CASSPSENYGYTF. In nucleotides, the CDR3 is TGTGCCAGCAGCCCCTCGGAGAACTATGGCTACACCTTC.